Below, 2 T cell receptor beta chains from the same sample are listed, as sequenced in a study of regulatory T cells in long-lasting Graves disease. Assembly of TCR beta libraries relied on iRepertoire HTBI primers together with Arm-PCR of CDR3 regions. In TCRdb, the multiplex PCR reads were re-called with MiXCR into one record per CDR3 protein. This table holds approximately 210,000 distinct CDR3 sequences, approximately 16% found once. Documented time point: newly diagnosed GD, antithyroid drugs for less than 3 months. PBMCs were the source of the RNA used for TCR sequencing. This specimen consisted of peripheral blood mononuclear cells (PBMCs), obtained at new diagnosis, from a patient treated with antithyroid drugs. These receptors originate from a female donor with Graves disease.

This clonotype was observed many times. V gene TRBV11-3 combines with J gene TRBJ2-3; tentative D call: TRBD1 (5 bases). There are 13 residues in the CDR3. Germline CDR1 SGHNT, CDR2 YENEEA. The germline V and J ends were trimmed by 1 base and 5 bases, with 7 bases remaining between them. CDR3 nucleotides: TGTGCCAGCAGCTTAGCAGGGTTAGATACGCAGTATTTT. Translating it yields CASSLAGLDTQYF.

The V gene is TRBV9, the J gene TRBJ1-1; D remains unclear. Deletions cut 5 bases from V and 1 base from J, with 9 bases between. Germline V gene sequence: CDR1 SGDLS, CDR2 YYNGEE. The CDR3 is 13 amino acids. Here the CDR3 reads CASSGRPNTEAFF. As DNA, the CDR3 is TGTGCCAGCAGTGGGAGACCGAACACTGAAGCTTTCTTT.